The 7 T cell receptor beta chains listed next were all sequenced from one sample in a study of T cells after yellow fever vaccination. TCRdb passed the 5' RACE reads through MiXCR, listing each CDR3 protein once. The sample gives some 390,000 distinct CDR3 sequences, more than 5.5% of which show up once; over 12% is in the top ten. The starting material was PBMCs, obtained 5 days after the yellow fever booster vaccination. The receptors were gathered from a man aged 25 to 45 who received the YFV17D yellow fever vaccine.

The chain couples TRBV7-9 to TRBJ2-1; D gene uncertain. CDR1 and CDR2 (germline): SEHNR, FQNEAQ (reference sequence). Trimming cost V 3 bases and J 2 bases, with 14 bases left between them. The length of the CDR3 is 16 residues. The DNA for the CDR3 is TGTGCCAGCAGCTTGGGTCGGCAGAATCCCTACAATGAGCAGTTCTTC. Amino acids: CASSLGRQNPYNEQFF.

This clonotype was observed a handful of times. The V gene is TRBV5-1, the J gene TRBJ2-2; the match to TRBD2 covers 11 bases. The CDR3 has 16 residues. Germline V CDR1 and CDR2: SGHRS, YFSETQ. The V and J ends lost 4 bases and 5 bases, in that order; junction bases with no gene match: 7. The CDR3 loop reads CASSVGLAEKTGELFF. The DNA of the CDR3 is TGCGCCAGCAGCGTGGGACTAGCGGAAAAAACCGGGGAGCTGTTTTTT.

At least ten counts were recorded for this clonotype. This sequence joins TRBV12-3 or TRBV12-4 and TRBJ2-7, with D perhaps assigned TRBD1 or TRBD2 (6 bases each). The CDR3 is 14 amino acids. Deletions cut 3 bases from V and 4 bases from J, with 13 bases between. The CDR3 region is CASSFYRAGYEQYF. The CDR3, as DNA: TGTGCCAGCAGTTTCTACAGGGCGGGGTACGAGCAGTACTTC.

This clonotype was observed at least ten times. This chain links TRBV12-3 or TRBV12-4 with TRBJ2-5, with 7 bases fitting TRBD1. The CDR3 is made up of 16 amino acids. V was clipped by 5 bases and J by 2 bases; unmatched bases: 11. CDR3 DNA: TGTGCCAGCAGTATCTGGGGTGACAGGGAACAAGAGACCCAGTACTTC. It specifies CASSIWGDREQETQYF.

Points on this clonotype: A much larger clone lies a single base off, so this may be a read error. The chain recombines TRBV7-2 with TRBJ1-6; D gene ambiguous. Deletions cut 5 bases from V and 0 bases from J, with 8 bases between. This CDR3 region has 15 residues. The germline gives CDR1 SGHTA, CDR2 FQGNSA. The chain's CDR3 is CASSEWGSYNSPLHF. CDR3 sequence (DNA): TGTGCCAGCAGCGAGTGGGGCTCCTATAATTCACCCCTCCACTTT.

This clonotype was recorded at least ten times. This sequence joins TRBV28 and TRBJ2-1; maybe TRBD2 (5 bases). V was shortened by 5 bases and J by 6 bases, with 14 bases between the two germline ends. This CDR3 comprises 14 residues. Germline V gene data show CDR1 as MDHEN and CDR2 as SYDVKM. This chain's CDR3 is CASSPHSESNEQFF. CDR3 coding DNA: TGTGCCAGCAGTCCCCATAGCGAATCCAATGAGCAGTTCTTC.

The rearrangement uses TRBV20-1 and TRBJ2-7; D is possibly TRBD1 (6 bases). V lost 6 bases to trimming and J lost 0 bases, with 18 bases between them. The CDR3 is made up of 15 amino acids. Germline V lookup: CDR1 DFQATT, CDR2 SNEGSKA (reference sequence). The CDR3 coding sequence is TGCAGTGCCCCGTGGGCAGGGGATAGCTCCTACGAGCAGTACTTC. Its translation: CSAPWAGDSSYEQYF.